This TCR beta chain is drawn from a study of blood T cell repertoires in COVID-19. V lost 4 bases and J lost 0, with 5 bases in between. CDR1 and CDR2 from the germline V gene are MNHNY and SVGAGI (reference sequence). There are 13 residues in the CDR3. TCRdb's copy holds only in-frame clones and misses some; the assay was immunoSEQ multiplex PCR. This table holds more than 200,000 clones, 75% to 90% found once. The gene calls are TRBV6-6 and TRBJ2-3; TRBD2 might be the D (5 bases). The sample was peripheral blood. This receptor was obtained from an older woman with active or convalescent COVID-19. The CDR3 DNA follows: TGTGCCAGCAGTTGGACTAGCACAGATACGCAGTATTTT. This gives the protein CASSWTSTDTQYF.